This T cell receptor (beta chain) comes out of a study of OX40 agonist ivuxolimab in advanced cancers. Background on the study: Dose-escalation cases comprised hepatocellular carcinoma, melanoma, renal cell or head and neck cancer. Aged roughly 20 to 85 with a mean of roughly 65 years, they were approximately 79% male.

CDR1 is GTSNPN and CDR2 is SVGIG in the germline V gene (reference sequence). Trimming shortened V by 0 bases and J by 10 bases, and 13 bases separated the two germline ends. The CDR3 runs to 13 residues. Blood sampling took place at baseline, cycle 4 day 1, and cycle 7 day 1. Study conclusions and caveats: At 0.1 to 3.0 mg/kg, clonal expansion of CD4+ and CD8+ blood T cells had occurred by week 6.

This clone has just a few counts. What it binds is not known. Generated by immunoSEQ multiplex PCR, the TCRdb table keeps only in-frame clones and is missing some. The sample consists of some 10,000 clones, 75% to 85% of them appearing once. Specimen: CD4+ or CD8+ T cells sorted from blood, collected in a trial of the OX40 agonist ivuxolimab. The origin of this receptor is an adult with an advanced solid tumor such as melanoma, head and neck, liver or kidney cancer. The chain is built from TRBV30 and TRBJ2-1; the D is unclear. The CDR3 nucleotides are TGTGCCTGGAGTGTACAGCAGGCGCGAGAGCAGTTCTTC. Amino acid sequence: CAWSVQQAREQFF.